This note documents a single T cell receptor (beta chain) sequence. The CDR3 is made up of 19 amino acids. Trimming took 5 bases from V and 0 from J; bases not matched to a gene: 12. CDR1 and CDR2 from the germline V gene are MRHNA and SNTAGT. Stated time point: pretreatment peripheral blood. Some clones are missing from TCRdb's copy, which holds only in-frame ones; the method was immunoSEQ multiplex PCR. Here the sample spans about 95,000 clones, about nine tenths being singletons. The data stem from a study of PD-L1 blockade in urothelial cancer. In the study overall: Blood was analyzed 3 weeks (second dose) and 6 weeks after treatment start.

Sequenced material: PBMCs, taken around atezolizumab (anti-PD-L1) treatment. The TCR originated in a man aged 60-69 years with urothelial cancer. The genes are TRBV6-4 and TRBJ2-3, with 12 positions matching TRBD2. Here the CDR3 reads CASSPRTGGLAGSTDTQYF. As DNA, the CDR3 is TGTGCCAGCAGTCCACGGACTGGAGGACTAGCGGGAAGCACAGATACGCAGTATTTT.